This T cell receptor beta chain appears in the sequencing data of a study of blood T cell repertoires in COVID-19. Turning to the study itself: Material from acute and convalescent COVID-19 was sourced from the United States, Italy and Spain. The analysed material was cDNA or gDNA that came from T cells, B-cell-depleted T cells, or PBMCs.

As handled by the study authors: Researchers report that nucleated cell counts were estimated from reference gene primer amplification. Some clones are missing from TCRdb's copy, which holds only in-frame ones; the method was immunoSEQ multiplex PCR. The D gene and trimming were derived from the DNA, and the V and J assignments and clone size from that table. The profile covers about 130,000 clones, with roughly 80% appearing a single time and more than 10% taken by the ten largest. CDR3 size: 13 residues. V lost 6 bases, J lost 10 bases, and 18 bases lay in between. The receptor comes from a woman aged 55 to 70 with acute or convalescent COVID-19. This chain connects TRBV12-3 or TRBV12-4 to TRBJ1-1, with no clear D. The sample comprised peripheral blood. In nucleotides, the CDR3 is TGTGCCAGCAGCTACGGAGCGACCTCGGGAGCTTTCTTT. Translating it yields CASSYGATSGAFF.